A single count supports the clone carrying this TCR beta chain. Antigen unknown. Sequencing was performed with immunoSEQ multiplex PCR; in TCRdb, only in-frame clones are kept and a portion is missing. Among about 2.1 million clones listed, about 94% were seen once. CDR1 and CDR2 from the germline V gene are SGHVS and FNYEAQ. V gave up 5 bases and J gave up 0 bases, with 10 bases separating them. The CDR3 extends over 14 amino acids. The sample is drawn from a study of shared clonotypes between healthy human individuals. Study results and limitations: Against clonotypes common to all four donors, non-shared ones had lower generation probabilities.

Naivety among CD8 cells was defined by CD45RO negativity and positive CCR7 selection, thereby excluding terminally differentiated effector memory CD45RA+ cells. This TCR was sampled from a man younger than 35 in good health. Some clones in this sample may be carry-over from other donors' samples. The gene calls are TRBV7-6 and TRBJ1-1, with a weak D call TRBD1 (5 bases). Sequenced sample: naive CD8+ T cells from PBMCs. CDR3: CASSATAMNTEAFF. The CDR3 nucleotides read TGTGCCAGCAGCGCGACAGCCATGAACACTGAAGCTTTCTTT.